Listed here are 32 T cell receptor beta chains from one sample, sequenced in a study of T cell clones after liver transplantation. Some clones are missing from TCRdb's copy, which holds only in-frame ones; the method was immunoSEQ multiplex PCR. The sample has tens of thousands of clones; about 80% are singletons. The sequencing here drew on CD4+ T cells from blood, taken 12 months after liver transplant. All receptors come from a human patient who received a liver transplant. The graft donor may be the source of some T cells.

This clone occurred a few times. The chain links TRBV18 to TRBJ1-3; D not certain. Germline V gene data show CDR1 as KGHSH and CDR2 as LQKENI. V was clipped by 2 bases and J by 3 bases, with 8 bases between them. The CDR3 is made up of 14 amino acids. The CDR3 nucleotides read TGTGCCAGCTCACCATGGGAATTTGGAAACACCATATATTTT. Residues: CASSPWEFGNTIYF.

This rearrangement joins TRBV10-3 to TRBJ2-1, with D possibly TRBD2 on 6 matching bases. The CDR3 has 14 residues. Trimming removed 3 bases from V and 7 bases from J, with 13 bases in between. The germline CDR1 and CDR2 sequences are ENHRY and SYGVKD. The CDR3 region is CAISERLAPNEQFF. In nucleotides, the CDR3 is TGTGCCATCAGTGAAAGGCTAGCGCCTAATGAGCAGTTCTTC.

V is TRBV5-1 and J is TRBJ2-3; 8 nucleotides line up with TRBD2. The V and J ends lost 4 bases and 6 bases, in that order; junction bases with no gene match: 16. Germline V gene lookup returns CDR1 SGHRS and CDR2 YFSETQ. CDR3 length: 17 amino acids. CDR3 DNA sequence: TGCGCCAGCAGCCCCCGGGAGGGTAGCGGAACCAAGGATACGCAGTATTTT. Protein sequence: CASSPREGSGTKDTQYF.

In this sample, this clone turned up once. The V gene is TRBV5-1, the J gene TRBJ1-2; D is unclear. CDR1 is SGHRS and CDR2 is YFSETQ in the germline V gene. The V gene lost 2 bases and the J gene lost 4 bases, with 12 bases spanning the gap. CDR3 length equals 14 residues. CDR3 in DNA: TGCGCCAGCAGCTTCGAGGGTGGGGTCTATGGCTACACCTTC. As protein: CASSFEGGVYGYTF. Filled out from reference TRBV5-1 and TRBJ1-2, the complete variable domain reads KAGVTQTPRYLIKTRGQQVTLSCSPISGHRSVSWYQQTPGQGLQFLFEYFSETQRNKGNFPGRFSGRQFSNSRSEMNVSTLELGDSALYLCASSFEGGVYGYTFGSGTRLTVV.

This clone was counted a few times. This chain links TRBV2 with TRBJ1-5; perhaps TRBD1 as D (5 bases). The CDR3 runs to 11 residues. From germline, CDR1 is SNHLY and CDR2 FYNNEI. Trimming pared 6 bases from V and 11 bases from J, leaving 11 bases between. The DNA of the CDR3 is TGTGCCAGCAGCCGGGACGGGGCCCAGCATTTT. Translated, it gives CASSRDGAQHF.

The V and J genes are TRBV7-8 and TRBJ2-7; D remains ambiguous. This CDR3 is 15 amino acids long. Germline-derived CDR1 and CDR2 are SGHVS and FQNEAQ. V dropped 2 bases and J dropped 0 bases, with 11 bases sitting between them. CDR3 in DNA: TGTGCCAGCAGCTTAATACAGACCCCCTCCTACGAGCAGTACTTC. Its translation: CASSLIQTPSYEQYF.

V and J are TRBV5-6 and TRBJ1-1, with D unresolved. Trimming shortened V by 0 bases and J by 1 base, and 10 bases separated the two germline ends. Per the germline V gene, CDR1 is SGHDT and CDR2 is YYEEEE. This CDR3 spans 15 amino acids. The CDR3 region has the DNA TGTGCCAGCAGCTTGGGGAGACTGAGGAACACTGAAGCTTTCTTT. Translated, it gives CASSLGRLRNTEAFF.

CDR3 DNA sequence: TGTGCCAGCAGCCCCAGCCCCGGAAACTACGAGCAGTACTTC. Protein sequence: CASSPSPGNYEQYF. The V and J genes are TRBV9 and TRBJ2-7, with D unresolved. CDR1 and CDR2 (germline): SGDLS, YYNGEE. This CDR3 is 14 amino acids long. Trimming removed 4 bases from V and 3 bases from J, with 14 bases in between.

The DNA of the CDR3 is TGTGCCAGCAGCATACAAGGGGGTATCCAAGAGACCCAGTACTTC. Translation: CASSIQGGIQETQYF. The rearrangement uses TRBV11-2 and TRBJ2-5; TRBD1 might be the D (6 bases). Trimming stripped 5 bases from V and 1 base from J, with 14 bases between. CDR3 length equals 15 residues. The germline gives CDR1 SGHAT, CDR2 FQNNGV.

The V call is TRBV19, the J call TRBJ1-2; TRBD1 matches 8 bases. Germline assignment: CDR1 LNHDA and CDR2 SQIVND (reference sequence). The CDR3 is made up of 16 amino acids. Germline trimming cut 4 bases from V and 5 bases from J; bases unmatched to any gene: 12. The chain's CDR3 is CASSRTGYSRDYGYTF. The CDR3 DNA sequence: TGTGCCAGTAGTAGGACAGGGTACTCCCGGGATTATGGCTACACCTTC.

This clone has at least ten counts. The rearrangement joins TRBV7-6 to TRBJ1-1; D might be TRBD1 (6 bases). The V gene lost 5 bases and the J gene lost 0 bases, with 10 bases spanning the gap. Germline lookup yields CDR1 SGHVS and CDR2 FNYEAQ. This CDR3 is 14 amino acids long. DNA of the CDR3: TGTGCCAGCAGCCCACGGACAGTGAACACTGAAGCTTTCTTT. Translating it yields CASSPRTVNTEAFF.

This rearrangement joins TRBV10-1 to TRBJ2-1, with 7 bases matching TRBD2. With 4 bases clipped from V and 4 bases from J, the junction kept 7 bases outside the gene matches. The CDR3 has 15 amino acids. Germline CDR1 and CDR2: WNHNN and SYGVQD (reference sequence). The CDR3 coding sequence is TGCGCCAGCAGTGCGGGTGTCGGGGGGTACAATGAGCAGTTCTTC. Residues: CASSAGVGGYNEQFF.

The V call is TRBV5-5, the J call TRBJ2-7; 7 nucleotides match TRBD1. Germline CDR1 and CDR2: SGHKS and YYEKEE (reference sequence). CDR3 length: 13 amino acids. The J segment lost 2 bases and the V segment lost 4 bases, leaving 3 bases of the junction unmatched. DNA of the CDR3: TGTGCCAGCAGCCGACAGGGAACCTACGAGCAGTACTTC. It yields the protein CASSRQGTYEQYF.

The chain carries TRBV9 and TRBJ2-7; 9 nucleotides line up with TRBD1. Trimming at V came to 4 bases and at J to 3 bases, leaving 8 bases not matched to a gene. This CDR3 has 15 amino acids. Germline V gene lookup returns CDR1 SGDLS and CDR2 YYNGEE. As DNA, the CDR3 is TGTGCCAGCAGCCGTACAGGGGGCAACCTCTACGAGCAGTACTTC. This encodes CASSRTGGNLYEQYF.

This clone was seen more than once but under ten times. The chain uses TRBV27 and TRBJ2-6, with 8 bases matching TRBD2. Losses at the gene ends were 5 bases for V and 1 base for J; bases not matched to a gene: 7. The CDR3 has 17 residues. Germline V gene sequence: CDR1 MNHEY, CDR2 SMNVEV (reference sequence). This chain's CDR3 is CASSRRGGLSGANVLTF. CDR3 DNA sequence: TGTGCCAGCAGTCGTCGGGGGGGGCTTTCTGGGGCCAACGTCCTGACTTTC.

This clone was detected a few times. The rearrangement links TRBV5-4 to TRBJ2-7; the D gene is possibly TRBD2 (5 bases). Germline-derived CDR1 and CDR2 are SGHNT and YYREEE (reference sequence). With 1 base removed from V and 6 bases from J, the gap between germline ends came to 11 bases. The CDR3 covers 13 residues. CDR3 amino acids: CASSLTSGSEQYF. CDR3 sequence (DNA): TGTGCCAGCAGCTTGACTAGTGGGAGCGAGCAGTACTTC.

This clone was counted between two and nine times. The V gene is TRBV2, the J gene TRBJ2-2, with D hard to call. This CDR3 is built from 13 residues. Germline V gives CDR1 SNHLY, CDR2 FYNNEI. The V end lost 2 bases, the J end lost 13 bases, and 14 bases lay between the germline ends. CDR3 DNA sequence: TGTGCCAGCAGTGAAAAAGTAAACCGTTGGCTGTTTTTT. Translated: CASSEKVNRWLFF.

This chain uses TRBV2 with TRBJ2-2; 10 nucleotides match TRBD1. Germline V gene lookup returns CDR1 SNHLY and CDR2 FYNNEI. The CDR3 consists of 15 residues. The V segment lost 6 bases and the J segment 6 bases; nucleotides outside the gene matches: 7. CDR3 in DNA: TGTGCCAGCAGGAGACAGGGGGCACTCCCCGGGGAGCTGTTTTTT. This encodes CASRRQGALPGELFF.

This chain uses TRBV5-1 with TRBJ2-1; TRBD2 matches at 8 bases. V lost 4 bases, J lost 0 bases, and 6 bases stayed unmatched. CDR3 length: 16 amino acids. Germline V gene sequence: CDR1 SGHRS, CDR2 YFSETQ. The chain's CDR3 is CASSPSGPSSYNEQFF. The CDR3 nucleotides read TGCGCCAGCAGCCCTAGCGGGCCCAGCTCCTACAATGAGCAGTTCTTC. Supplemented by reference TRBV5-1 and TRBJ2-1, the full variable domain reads KAGVTQTPRYLIKTRGQQVTLSCSPISGHRSVSWYQQTPGQGLQFLFEYFSETQRNKGNFPGRFSGRQFSNSRSEMNVSTLELGDSALYLCASSPSGPSSYNEQFFGPGTRLTVL.

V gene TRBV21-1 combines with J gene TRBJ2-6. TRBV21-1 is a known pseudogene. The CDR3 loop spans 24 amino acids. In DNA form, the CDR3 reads TGTGCCAGCAGCTCCGCACATCATCGGAGGGGGGCGCCGGGGGATTCCTCTGGGGCCAACGTCCTGACTTTC. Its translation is CASSSAHHRRGAPGDSSGANVLTF.

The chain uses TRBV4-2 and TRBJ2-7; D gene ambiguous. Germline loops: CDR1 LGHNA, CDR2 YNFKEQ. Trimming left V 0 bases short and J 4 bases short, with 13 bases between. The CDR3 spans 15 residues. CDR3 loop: CASSQEVRYTYEQYF. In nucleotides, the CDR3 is TGTGCCAGCAGCCAAGAGGTACGCTACACTTACGAGCAGTACTTC.

Here the CDR3 reads CASSFRSSVAGEYEQFF. The CDR3 DNA is TGTGCCAGCAGTTTCCGATCAAGCGTAGCGGGAGAGTATGAGCAGTTCTTC. J is TRBJ2-1 and V is TRBV27, with 9 bases matching TRBD2. After removal of 3 bases from V and 8 bases from J, the junction contained 14 bases not matched to a gene. This CDR3 has 17 amino acids. Germline-derived CDR1 and CDR2 are MNHEY and SMNVEV (reference sequence).

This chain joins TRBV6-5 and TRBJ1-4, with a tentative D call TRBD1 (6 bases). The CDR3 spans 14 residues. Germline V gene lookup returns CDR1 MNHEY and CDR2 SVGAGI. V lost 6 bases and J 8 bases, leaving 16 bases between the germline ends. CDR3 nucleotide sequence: TGTGCCAGCAGCCTCAGGGGTTTGGGCGAAAAACTGTTTTTT. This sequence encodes CASSLRGLGEKLFF.

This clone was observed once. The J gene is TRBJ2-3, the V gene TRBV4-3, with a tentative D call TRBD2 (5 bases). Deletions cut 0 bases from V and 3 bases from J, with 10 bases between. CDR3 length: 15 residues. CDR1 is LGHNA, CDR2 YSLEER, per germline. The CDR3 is CASSQEEGRTDTQYF. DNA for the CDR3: TGCGCCAGCAGCCAAGAAGAGGGAAGGACAGATACGCAGTATTTT.

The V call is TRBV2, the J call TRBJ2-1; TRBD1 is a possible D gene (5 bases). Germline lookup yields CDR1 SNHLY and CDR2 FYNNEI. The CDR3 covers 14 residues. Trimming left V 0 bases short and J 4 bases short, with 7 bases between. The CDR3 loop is CASSEAGRYNEQFF. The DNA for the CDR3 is TGTGCCAGCAGTGAAGCGGGGCGGTACAATGAGCAGTTCTTC.

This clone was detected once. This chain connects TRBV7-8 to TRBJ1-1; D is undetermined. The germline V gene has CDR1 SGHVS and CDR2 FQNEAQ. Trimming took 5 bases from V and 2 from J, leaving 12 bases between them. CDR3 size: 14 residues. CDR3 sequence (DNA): TGTGCCAGCAGCCAAGGACGGCAAAACACTGAAGCTTTCTTT. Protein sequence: CASSQGRQNTEAFF.

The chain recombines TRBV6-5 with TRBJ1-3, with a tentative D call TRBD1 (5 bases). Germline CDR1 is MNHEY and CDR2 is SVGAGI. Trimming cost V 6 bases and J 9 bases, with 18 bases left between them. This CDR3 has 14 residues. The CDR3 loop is CASSLEGLWGTIYF. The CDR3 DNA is TGTGCCAGCAGCCTGGAGGGGTTGTGGGGCACCATATATTTT.

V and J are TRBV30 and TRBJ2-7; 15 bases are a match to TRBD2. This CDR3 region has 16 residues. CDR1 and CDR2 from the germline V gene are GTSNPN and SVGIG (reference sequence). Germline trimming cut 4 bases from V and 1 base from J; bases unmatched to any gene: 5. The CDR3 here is CAWMGLAGGKSYEQYF. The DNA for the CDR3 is TGTGCCTGGATGGGACTAGCGGGAGGTAAATCCTACGAGCAGTACTTC.

The CDR3 DNA follows: TGTGCCAGCAGTGGGGACTTTAATGAAAAACTGTTTTTT. This gives the protein CASSGDFNEKLFF. J is TRBJ1-4 and V is TRBV2, with D maybe TRBD1 (5 bases). The CDR3 sequence is 13 residues long. The V end lost 4 bases, the J end lost 4 bases, and 7 bases lay between the germline ends. CDR1 is SNHLY, CDR2 FYNNEI, per germline.

The DNA of the CDR3 is TGTGCCAGCAGCTTGTGGGGACTAGCGGGTTCCTACGAGCAGTACTTC. Its translation is CASSLWGLAGSYEQYF. This chain uses TRBV5-6 with TRBJ2-7; 12 positions agree with TRBD2. The CDR3 contains 16 residues. J was trimmed by 1 base and V by 1 base; bases with no gene match: 3. CDR1 SGHDT and CDR2 YYEEEE come from the germline V gene.

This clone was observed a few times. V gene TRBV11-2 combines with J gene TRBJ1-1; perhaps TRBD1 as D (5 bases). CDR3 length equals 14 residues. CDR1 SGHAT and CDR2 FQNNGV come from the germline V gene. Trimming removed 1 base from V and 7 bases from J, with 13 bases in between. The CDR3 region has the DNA TGTGCCAGCAGCTTAGGGCTGAGGGACCATGAAGCTTTCTTT. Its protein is CASSLGLRDHEAFF.

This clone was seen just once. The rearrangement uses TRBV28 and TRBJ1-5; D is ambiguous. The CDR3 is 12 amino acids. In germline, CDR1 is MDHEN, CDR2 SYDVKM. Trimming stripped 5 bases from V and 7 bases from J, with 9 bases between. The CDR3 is CASSILIQPQHF. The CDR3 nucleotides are TGTGCCAGCAGTATACTTATACAGCCCCAGCATTTT.